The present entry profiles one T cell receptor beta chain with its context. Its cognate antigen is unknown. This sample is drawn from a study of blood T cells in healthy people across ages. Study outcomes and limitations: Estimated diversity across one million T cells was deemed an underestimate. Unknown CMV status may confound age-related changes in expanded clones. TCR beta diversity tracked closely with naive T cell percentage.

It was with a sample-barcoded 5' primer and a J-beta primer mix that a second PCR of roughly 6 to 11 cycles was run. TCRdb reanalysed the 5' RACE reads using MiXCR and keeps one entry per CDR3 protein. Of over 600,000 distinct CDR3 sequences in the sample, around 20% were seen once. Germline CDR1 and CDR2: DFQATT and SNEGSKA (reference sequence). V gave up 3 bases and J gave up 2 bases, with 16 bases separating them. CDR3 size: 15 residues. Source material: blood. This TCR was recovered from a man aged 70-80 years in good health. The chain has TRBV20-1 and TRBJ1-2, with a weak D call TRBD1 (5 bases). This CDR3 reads CSASTTGVGNYGYTF. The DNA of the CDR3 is TGCAGTGCTAGTACCACAGGAGTAGGGAACTATGGCTACACCTTC.